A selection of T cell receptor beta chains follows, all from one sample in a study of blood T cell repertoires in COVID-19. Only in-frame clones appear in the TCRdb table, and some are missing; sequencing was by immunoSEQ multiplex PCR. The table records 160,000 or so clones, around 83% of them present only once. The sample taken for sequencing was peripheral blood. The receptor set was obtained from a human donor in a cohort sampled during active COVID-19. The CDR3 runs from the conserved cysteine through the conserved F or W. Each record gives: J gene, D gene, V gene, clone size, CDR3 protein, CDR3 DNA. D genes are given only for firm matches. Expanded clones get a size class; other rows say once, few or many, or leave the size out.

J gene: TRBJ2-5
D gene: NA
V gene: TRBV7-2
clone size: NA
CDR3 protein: CASSRKVYRAGETQYF
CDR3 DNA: TGTGCCAGCAGCCGGAAAGTATACAGGGCGGGAGAGACCCAGTACTTC

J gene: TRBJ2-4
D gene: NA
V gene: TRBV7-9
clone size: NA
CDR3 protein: CASSLGTGLAKNIQYF
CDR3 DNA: TGTGCCAGCAGCTTAGGTACAGGATTAGCCAAAAACATTCAGTACTTC

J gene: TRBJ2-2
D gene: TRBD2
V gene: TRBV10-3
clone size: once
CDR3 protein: CAISGRTSGGAGDTGELFF
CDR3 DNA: TGTGCCATCAGTGGACGGACTAGCGGGGGGGCAGGGGACACCGGGGAGCTGTTTTTT

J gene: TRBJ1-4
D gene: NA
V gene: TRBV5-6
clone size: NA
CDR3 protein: CASSPATPRETRDEKLFF
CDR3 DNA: TGTGCCAGCAGCCCGGCAACCCCCCGGGAAACAAGAGATGAAAAACTGTTTTTT

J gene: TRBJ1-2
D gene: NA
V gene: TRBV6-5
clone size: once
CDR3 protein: CASRRTGLYGYTF
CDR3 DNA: TGTGCCAGCAGAAGAACAGGTCTCTATGGCTACACCTTC

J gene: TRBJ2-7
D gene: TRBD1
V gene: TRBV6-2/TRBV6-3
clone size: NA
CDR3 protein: CASSRDRGAYEQYF
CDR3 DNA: TGTGCCAGCAGCCGTGACAGGGGGGCCTACGAGCAGTACTTC

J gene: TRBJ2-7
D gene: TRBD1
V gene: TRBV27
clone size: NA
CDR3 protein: CASSLGTALYEQYF
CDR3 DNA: TGTGCCAGCAGTTTAGGGACAGCCCTCTACGAGCAGTACTTC

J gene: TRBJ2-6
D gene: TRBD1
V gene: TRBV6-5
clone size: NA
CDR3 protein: CASTRTGSGANVLTF
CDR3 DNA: TGTGCCAGCACAAGGACAGGCTCTGGGGCCAACGTCCTGACTTTC

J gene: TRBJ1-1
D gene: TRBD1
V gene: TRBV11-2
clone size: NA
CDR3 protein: CASIQGGTEAFF
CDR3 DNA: TGTGCCAGCATCCAGGGGGGCACTGAAGCTTTCTTT

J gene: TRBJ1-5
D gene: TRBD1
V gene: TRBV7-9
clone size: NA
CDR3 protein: CASSRQGHSNQPQHF
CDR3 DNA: TGTGCCAGCAGCAGACAGGGGCATAGCAATCAGCCCCAGCATTTT

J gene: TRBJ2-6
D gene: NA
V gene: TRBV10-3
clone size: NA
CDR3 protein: CAISPVLGANVLTF
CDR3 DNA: TGTGCCATCAGTCCGGTACTGGGGGCCAACGTCCTGACTTTC

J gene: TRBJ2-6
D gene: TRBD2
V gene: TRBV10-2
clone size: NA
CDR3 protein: CASSEREGLKGANVLTF
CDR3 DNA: TGCGCCAGCAGTGAGCGGGAGGGCCTGAAGGGGGCCAACGTCCTGACTTTC

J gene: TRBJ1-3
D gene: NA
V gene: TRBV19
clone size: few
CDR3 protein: CASSTGVGNTIYF
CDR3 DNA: TGTGCCAGTAGTACAGGGGTTGGAAACACCATATATTTT

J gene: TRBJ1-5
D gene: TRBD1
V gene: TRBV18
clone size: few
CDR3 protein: CASSPGTGDNQPQHF
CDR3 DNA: TGTGCCAGCTCACCCGGGACAGGGGACAATCAGCCCCAGCATTTT

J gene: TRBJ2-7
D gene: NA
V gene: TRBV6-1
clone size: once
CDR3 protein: CASSEVGGSSSYEQYF
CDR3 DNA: TGTGCCAGCAGTGAAGTAGGAGGGTCGAGCTCCTACGAGCAGTACTTC

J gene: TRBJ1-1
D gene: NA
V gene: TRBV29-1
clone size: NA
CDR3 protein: CSVEDPGNRRSTEAFF
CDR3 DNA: TGCAGCGTTGAAGATCCAGGGAACAGACGCAGCACTGAAGCTTTCTTT

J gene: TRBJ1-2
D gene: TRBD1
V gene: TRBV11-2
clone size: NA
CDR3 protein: CASSLLQGFSNYGYTF
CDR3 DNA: TGTGCCAGCAGCCTCCTACAGGGGTTTAGTAACTATGGCTACACCTTC

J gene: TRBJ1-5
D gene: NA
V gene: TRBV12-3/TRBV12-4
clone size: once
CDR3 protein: CASSSGTNQPQHF
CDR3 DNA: TGTGCCAGCAGTTCCGGTACCAATCAGCCCCAGCATTTT

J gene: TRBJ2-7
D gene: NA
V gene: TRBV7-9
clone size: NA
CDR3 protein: CASSSSLTTGSYEQYF
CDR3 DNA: TGTGCCAGCAGCTCCTCATTGACGACTGGTTCCTACGAGCAGTACTTC

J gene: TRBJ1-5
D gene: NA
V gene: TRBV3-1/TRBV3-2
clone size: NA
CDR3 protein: CASSQGTVNQPQHF
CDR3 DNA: TGTGCCAGCAGCCAAGGTACAGTCAATCAGCCCCAGCATTTT

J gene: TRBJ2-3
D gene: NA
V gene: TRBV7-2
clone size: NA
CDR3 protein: CASSLVGGVGYADTQYF
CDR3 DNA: TGTGCCAGCAGCTTAGTAGGGGGGGTGGGATACGCAGATACGCAGTATTTT

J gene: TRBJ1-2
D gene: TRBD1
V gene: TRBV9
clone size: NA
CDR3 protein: CASSDRTGSYGYTF
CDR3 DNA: TGTGCCAGCAGCGACCGGACAGGGAGCTATGGCTACACCTTC

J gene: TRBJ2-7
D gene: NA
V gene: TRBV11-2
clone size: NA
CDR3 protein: CASSGGATYEQYF
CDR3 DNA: TGTGCCAGCAGCGGGGGGGCCACCTACGAGCAGTACTTC

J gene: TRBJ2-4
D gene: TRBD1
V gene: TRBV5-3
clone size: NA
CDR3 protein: CARSLGQGLKNIQYF
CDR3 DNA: TGTGCCAGAAGCTTGGGACAGGGCCTCAAAAACATTCAGTACTTC

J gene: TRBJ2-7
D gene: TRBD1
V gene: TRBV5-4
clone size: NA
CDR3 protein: CASSQTGTGVNEQYF
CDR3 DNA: TGTGCCAGCAGCCAGACCGGGACAGGGGTGAACGAGCAGTACTTC

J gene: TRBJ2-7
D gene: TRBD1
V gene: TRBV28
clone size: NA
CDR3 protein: CASSETGTGIRYEQYF
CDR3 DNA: TGTGCCAGCAGTGAGACCGGGACAGGGATAAGGTACGAGCAGTACTTC

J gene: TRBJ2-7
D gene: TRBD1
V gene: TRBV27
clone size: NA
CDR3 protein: CASSPGGQAYEQYF
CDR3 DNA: TGTGCCAGCAGTCCAGGGGGCCAGGCCTACGAGCAGTACTTC

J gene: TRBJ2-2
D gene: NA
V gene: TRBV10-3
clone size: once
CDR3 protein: CAISDRATGELFF
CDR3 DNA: TGTGCCATCAGTGACAGGGCCACCGGGGAGCTGTTTTTT

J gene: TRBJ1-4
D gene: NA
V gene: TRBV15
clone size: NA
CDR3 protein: CATSRDRTATNEKLFF
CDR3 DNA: TGTGCCACCAGCAGAGATCGGACAGCAACTAATGAAAAACTGTTTTTT

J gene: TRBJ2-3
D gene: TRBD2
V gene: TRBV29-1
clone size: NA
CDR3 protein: CSVRGGARATDTQYF
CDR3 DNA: TGCAGCGTTCGGGGAGGGGCTAGGGCCACAGATACGCAGTATTTT

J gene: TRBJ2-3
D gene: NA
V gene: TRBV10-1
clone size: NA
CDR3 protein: CASSESMGPDTQYF
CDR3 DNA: TGCGCCAGCAGTGAGTCGATGGGGCCAGATACGCAGTATTTT

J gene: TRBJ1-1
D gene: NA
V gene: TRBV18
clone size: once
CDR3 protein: CASSPSLLNTEAFF
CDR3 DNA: TGTGCCAGCTCACCATCCCTTTTGAACACTGAAGCTTTCTTT

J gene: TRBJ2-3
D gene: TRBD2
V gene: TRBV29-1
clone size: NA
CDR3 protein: CSVERPSGGRDTQYF
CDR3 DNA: TGCAGCGTTGAGAGGCCTAGCGGGGGGAGAGATACGCAGTATTTT

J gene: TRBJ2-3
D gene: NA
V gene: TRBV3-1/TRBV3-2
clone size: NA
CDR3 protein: CASSADPAPGGDTQYF
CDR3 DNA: TGTGCCAGCAGCGCAGACCCCGCCCCCGGCGGAGATACGCAGTATTTT

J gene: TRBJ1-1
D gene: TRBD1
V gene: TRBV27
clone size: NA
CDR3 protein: CASSLGTGGTEAFF
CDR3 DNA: TGTGCCAGCAGTTTAGGGACAGGCGGCACTGAAGCTTTCTTT

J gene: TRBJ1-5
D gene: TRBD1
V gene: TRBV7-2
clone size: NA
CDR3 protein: CASSPTPGGNQPQHF
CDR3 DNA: TGTGCCAGCAGCCCCACCCCAGGGGGGAATCAGCCCCAGCATTTT

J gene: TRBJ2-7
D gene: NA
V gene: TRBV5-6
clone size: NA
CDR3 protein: CASMLRGSRVGEQYF
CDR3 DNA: TGTGCCAGCATGCTAAGGGGGAGCCGGGTGGGCGAGCAGTACTTC

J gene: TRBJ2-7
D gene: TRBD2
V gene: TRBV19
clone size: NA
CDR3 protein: CASSKRGGRDSYEQYF
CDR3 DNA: TGTGCCAGTAGTAAGAGAGGCGGGAGGGACTCCTACGAGCAGTACTTC

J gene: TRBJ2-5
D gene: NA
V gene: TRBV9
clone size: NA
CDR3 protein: CASSGHQETQYF
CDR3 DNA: TGTGCCAGCAGCGGACATCAAGAGACCCAGTACTTC

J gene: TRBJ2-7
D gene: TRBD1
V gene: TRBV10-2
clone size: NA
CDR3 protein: CASSEPGTGGRTHYEQYF
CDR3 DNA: TGCGCCAGCAGTGAGCCCGGGACAGGGGGAAGGACCCACTACGAGCAGTACTTC

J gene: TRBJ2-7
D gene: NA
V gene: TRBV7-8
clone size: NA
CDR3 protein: CASSLRDFSYEQYF
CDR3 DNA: TGTGCCAGCAGCTTAAGGGACTTCTCCTACGAGCAGTACTTC

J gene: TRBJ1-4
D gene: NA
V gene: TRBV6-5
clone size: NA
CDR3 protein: CASSYSGDTKKLFF
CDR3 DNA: TGTGCCAGCAGTTACTCAGGGGATACGAAAAAACTGTTTTTT

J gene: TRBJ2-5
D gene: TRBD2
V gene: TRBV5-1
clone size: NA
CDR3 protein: CASRGGAYQETQYF
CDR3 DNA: TGCGCCAGCAGGGGAGGGGCGTACCAAGAGACCCAGTACTTC

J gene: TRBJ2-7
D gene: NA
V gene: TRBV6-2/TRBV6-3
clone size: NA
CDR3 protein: CASSTRQEGIPQYF
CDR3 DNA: TGTGCCAGCAGTACTAGGCAAGAGGGAATCCCGCAGTACTTC

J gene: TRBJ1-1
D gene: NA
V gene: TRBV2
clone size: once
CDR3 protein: CASSREGGNTEAFF
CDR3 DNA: TGTGCCAGCAGTAGGGAGGGTGGGAACACTGAAGCTTTCTTT

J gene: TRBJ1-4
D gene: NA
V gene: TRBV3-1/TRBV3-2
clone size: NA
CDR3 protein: CASSQGSQLNNEKLFF
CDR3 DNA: TGTGCCAGCAGCCAAGGTAGCCAGCTTAATAATGAAAAACTGTTTTTT

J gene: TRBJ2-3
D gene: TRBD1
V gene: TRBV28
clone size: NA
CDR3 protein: CATKTGGTSTDTQYF
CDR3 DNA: TGTGCCACCAAAACAGGGGGCACAAGCACAGATACGCAGTATTTT

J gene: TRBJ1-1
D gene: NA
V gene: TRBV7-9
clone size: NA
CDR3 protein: CASSLRGRPSESTEAFF
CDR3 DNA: TGTGCCAGCAGCTTACGGGGTCGTCCCTCCGAGAGCACTGAAGCTTTCTTT

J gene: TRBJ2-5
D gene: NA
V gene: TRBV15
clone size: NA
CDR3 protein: CATSRDRGQETQYF
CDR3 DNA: TGTGCCACCAGCAGAGACCGGGGGCAAGAGACCCAGTACTTC

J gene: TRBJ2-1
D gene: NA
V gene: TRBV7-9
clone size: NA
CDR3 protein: CASRHTPGDEQFF
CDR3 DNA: TGTGCCAGCAGACACACCCCGGGGGATGAGCAGTTCTTC

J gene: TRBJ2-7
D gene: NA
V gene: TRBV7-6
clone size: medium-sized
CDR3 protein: CASSGGSEQYF
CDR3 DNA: TGTGCCAGCAGTGGGGGGAGCGAGCAGTACTTC

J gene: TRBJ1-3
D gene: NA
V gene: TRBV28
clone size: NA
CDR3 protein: CASSPGFSGNTIYF
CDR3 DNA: TGTGCCAGCAGCCCAGGGTTCTCTGGAAACACCATATATTTT

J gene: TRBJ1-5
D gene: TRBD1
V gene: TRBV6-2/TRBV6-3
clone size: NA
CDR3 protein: CASSSGQGSPYSNQPQHF
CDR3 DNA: TGTGCCAGCAGCAGCGGACAGGGGAGCCCTTATAGCAATCAGCCCCAGCATTTT

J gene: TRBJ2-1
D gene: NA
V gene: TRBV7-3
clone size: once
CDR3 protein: CASSFISGALPPYNEQFF
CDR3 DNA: TGTGCCAGCAGCTTTATTTCAGGGGCTTTACCCCCGTACAATGAGCAGTTCTTC

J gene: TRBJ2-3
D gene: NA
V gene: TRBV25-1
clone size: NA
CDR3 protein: CASPRGDTQYF
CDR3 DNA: TGTGCCAGCCCCAGGGGAGATACGCAGTATTTT

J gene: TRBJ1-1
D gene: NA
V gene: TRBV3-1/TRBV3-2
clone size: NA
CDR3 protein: CASSQAAGMNTEAFF
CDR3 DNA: TGTGCCAGCAGCCAAGCTGCAGGGATGAACACTGAAGCTTTCTTT

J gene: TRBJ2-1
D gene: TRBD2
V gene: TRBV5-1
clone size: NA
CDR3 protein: CASSLGAGGYNEQFF
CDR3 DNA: TGCGCCAGCAGCTTGGGAGCGGGGGGCTACAATGAGCAGTTCTTC

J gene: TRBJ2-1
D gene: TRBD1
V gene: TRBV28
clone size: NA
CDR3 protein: CASSSQIQGTFYNEQFF
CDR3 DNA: TGTGCCAGCAGTTCGCAAATACAGGGGACGTTCTACAATGAGCAGTTCTTC

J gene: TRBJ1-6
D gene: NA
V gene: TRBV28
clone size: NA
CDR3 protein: CASRQGGAYNSPLHF
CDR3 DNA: TGTGCCAGCAGACAGGGTGGTGCCTATAATTCACCCCTCCACTTT